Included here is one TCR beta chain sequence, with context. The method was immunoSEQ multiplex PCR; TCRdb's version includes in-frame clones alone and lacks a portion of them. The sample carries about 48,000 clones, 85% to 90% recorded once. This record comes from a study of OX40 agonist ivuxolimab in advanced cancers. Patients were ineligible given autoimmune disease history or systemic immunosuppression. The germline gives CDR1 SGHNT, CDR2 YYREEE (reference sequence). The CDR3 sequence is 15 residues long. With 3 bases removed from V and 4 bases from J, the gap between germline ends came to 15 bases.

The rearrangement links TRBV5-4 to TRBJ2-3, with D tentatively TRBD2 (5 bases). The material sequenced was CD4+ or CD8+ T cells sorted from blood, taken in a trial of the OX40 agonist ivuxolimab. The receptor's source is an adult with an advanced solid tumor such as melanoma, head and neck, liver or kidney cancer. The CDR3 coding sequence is TGTGCCAGCAGCTCCTCGGATACTAGGGCAGATACGCAGTATTTT. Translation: CASSSSDTRADTQYF.